The T cell receptor (beta chain) under discussion was sequenced for a study of cytomegalovirus exposure and HLA in healthy donors. A word on this clone: Its specificity is not known.

60 Vbeta and 13 Jbeta primers were used in PCR. Repertoires were generated with immunoSEQ multiplex PCR, while TCRdb's copy carries only in-frame clones and drops some. This sample has 60,000 to 75,000 clones, with roughly 74% found just once. Whole-study results and caveats: In a later analysis, common viral pathogens appeared linked to several of the most significant clusters. In a later analysis, TCR association rates varied by HLA locus: DRB1 most, HLA-C fewest.

It was healthy bone marrow donors who served as donors. CDR1 is MNHNS and CDR2 is SASEGT in the germline V gene. Germline trimming cut 2 bases from V and 5 bases from J; bases unmatched to any gene: 4. The length of the CDR3 is 14 residues. The V and J genes are TRBV6-1 and TRBJ2-5; 8 bases match TRBD2. The origin of this receptor is a woman between 25 and 40 years old in good health and CMV-seropositive. The sample consisted of PBMCs. The CDR3 bases are TGTGCCAGCAGTGAATTGTCGGGAGGGGAGACCCAGTACTTC. It codes for CASSELSGGETQYF.